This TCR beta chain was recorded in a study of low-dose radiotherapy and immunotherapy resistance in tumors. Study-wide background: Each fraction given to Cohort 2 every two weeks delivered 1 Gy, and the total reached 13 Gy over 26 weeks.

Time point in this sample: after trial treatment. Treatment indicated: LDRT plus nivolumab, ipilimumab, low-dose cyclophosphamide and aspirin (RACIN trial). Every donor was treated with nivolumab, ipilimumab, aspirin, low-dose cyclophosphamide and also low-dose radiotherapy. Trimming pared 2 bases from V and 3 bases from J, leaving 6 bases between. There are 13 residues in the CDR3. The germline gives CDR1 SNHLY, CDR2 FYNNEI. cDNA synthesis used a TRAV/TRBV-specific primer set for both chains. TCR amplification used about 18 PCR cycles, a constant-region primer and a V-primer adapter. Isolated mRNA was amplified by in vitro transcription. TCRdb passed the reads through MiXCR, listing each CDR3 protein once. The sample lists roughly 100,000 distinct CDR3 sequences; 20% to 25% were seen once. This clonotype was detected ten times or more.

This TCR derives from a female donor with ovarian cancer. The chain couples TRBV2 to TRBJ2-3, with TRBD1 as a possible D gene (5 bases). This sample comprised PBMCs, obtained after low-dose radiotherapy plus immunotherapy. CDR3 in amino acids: CASSEQGTDTQYF. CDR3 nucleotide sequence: TGTGCCAGCAGTGAACAGGGAACAGATACGCAGTATTTT.